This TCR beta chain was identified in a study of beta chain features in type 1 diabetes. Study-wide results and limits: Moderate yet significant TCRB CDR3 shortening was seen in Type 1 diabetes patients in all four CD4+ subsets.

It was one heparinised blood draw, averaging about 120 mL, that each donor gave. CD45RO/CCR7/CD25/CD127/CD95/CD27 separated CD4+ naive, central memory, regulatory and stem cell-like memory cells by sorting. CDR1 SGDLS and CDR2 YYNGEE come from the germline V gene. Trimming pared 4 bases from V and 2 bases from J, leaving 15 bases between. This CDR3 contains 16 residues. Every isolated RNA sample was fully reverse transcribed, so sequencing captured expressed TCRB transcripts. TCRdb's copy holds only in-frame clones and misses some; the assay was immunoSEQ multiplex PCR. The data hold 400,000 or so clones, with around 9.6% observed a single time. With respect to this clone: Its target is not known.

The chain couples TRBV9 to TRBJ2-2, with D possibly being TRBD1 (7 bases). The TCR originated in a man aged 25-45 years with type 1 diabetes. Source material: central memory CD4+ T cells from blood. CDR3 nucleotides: TGTGCCAGCAGCCAGGGGGGACCCTACAACACCGGGGAGCTGTTTTTT. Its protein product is CASSQGGPYNTGELFF.